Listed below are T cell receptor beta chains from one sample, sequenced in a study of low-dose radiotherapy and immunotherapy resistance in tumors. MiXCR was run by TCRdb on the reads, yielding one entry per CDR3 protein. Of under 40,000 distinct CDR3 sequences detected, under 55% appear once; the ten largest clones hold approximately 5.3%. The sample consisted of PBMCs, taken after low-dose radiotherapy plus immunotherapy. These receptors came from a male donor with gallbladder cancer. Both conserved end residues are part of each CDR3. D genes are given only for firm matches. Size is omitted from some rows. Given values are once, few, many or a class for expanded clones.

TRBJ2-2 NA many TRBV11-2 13 CASSSRTPGSCFF NA
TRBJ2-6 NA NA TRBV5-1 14 CATSTVPGANVLTF TGCGCCACCAGTACAGTCCCTGGGGCCAACGTCCTGACTTTC
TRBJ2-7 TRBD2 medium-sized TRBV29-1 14 CSVEGGGRADEQYF TGCAGCGTTGAAGGCGGCGGGAGGGCGGACGAGCAGTACTTC
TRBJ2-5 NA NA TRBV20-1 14 CSASLTGLEGTQYF TGCAGTGCTAGTCTAACAGGGTTGGAAGGAACCCAGTACTTC
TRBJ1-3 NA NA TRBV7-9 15 CASSPRPPSGNTIYF TGTGCCAGCAGCCCAAGACCCCCTTCTGGAAACACCATATATTTT
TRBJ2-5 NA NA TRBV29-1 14 CSVSPGAIQETQYF TGCAGCGTTTCCCCCGGGGCTATCCAAGAGACCCAGTACTTC
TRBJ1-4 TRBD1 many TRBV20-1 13 CSALQGAQEKLFF TGCAGTGCCCTACAGGGGGCTCAGGAAAAACTGTTTTTT
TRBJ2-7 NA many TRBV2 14 CASSRNPSSYEQYF TGTGCCAGCAGCCGGAATCCTTCCTCCTACGAGCAGTACTTC
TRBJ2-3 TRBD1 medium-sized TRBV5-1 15 CASQTGTGGTDTQYF TGCGCCAGCCAGACCGGGACAGGGGGCACAGATACGCAGTATTTT
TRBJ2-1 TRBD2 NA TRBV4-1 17 CASSRSPSGLTYNEQFF TGCGCCAGCAGCCGATCCCCTAGCGGGCTCACCTACAATGAGCAGTTCTTC
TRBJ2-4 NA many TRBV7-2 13 CASSPSTKNIQYF TGTGCCAGCAGCCCTAGTACCAAAAACATTCAGTACTTC
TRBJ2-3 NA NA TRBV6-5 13 CASSYDSTDTQYF TGTGCCAGCAGTTATGACAGCACAGATACGCAGTATTTT
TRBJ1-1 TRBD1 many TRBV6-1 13 CASSVTGGTEAFF TGTGCCAGCAGCGTTACAGGGGGCACTGAAGCTTTCTTT
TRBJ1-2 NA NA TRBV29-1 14 CSVDEGVWGDGYTF TGCAGCGTCGACGAAGGGGTTTGGGGGGATGGCTACACCTTC
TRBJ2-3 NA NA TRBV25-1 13 CASTRTGTDTQYF TGTGCCAGCACTAGGACAGGCACAGATACGCAGTATTTT
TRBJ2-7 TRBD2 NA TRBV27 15 CASSWSAGGSYEQYF TGTGCCAGCAGTTGGAGTGCGGGGGGCTCCTACGAGCAGTACTTC
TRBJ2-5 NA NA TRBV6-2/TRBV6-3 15 CASSSGGGLRETQYF TGTGCCAGCAGTAGCGGTGGGGGGTTGCGAGAGACCCAGTACTTC
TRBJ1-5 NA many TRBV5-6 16 CASSYGPPGGSQPQHF TGTGCCAGCAGCTATGGACCGCCCGGGGGCTCTCAGCCCCAGCATTTT
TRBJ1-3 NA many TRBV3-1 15 CASSLGQLSGNTIYF TGTGCCAGCAGCCTGGGGCAGCTCTCTGGAAACACCATATATTTT
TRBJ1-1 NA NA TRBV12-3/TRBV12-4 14 CASNPMGLNTEAFF TGTGCCAGCAATCCGATGGGGTTGAACACTGAAGCTTTCTTT
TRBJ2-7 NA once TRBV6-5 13 CASSPESHYEQYF TGTGCCAGCAGCCCGGAGTCCCACTACGAGCAGTACTTC
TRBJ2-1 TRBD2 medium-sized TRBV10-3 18 CAISEIIETSVSYNEQFF TGTGCCATCAGTGAGATTATTGAGACTAGCGTCTCCTACAATGAGCAGTTCTTC
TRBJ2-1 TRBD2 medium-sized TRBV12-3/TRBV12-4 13 CASTKSGNNEQFF TGTGCCAGCACCAAAAGCGGGAACAATGAGCAGTTCTTC
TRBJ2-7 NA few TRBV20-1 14 CSATGRTTSYEQYF TGCAGTGCTACGGGACGGACAACCTCCTACGAGCAGTACTTC
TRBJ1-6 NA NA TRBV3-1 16 CASSFKTTSINSPLHF TGTGCCAGCAGCTTTAAGACGACAAGCATTAATTCACCCCTCCACTTT
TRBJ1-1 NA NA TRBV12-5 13 CASGLSGGTEAFF TGTGCTAGTGGTTTGTCCGGGGGCACTGAAGCTTTCTTT
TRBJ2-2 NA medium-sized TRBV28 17 CASNDPLERMNTGELFF TGTGCCAGCAACGACCCTCTGGAAAGGATGAACACCGGGGAGCTGTTTTTT
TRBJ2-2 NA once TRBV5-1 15 CASSLAGPGTGELFF TGCGCCAGCAGCTTAGCAGGGCCGGGGACCGGGGAGCTGTTTTTT
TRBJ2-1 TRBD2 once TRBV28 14 CASSQTSGGNEQFF TGTGCCAGCAGTCAGACTAGCGGGGGAAATGAGCAGTTCTTC
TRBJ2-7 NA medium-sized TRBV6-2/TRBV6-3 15 CASSEGRGGPYEQYF TGTGCCAGCAGTGAAGGCCGGGGAGGTCCCTACGAGCAGTACTTC
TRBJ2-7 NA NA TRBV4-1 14 CASSQPSPDYEQYF TGCGCCAGCAGCCAGCCCTCCCCAGACTACGAGCAGTACTTC
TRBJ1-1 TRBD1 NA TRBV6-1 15 CASTVTGTGGFEAFF TGTGCCAGCACCGTAACCGGGACAGGGGGCTTTGAAGCTTTCTTT
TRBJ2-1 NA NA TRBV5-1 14 CASSLTESYNEQFF TGCGCCAGCAGCTTGACAGAATCTTACAATGAGCAGTTCTTC
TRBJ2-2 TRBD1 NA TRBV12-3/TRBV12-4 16 CASSPGTGGSTGELFF TGTGCCAGCAGTCCCGGGACAGGGGGCAGTACCGGGGAGCTGTTTTTT
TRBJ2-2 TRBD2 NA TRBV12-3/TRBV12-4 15 CASRPGTSGTGELFF TGTGCCAGCAGACCCGGGACTAGCGGCACCGGGGAGCTGTTTTTT
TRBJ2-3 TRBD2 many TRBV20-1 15 CSALPGLAITDTQYF TGCAGTGCTTTACCGGGACTAGCAATCACAGATACGCAGTATTTT
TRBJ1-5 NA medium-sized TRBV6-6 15 CASSYLAGFNQPQHF TGTGCCAGCAGTTACCTGGCAGGGTTCAATCAGCCCCAGCATTTT
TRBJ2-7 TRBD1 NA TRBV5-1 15 CASSYYRGISYEQYF TGCGCCAGCAGCTATTACAGGGGGATCTCCTACGAGCAGTACTTC
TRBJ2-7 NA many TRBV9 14 CASSTSGISYEQYF TGTGCCAGCAGCACTTCAGGGATATCCTACGAGCAGTACTTC
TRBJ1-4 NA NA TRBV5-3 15 CASSTRRVTNEKLFF TGTGCCAGCAGTACCCGAAGGGTAACTAATGAAAAACTGTTTTTT
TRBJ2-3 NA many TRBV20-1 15 CSAKSGTTSTDTQYF TGCAGTGCTAAATCTGGGACAACTAGCACAGATACGCAGTATTTT
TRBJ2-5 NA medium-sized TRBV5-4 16 CASSLDISVRQETQYF TGTGCCAGCAGCTTGGATATCTCGGTCAGACAAGAGACCCAGTACTTC
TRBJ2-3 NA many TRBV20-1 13 CSATGHLTDTQYF TGCAGTGCTACGGGACACCTGACAGATACGCAGTATTTT
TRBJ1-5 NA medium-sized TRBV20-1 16 CSARSNQGLSNQPQHF TGCAGTGCAAGGAGTAATCAGGGGCTTAGCAATCAGCCCCAGCATTTT
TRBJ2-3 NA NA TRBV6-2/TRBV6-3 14 CASSDYQYTDTQYF TGTGCCAGCAGCGATTACCAGTACACAGATACGCAGTATTTT
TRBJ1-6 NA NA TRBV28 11 CASSRIPPLHF TGTGCCAGCAGCCGTATCCCACCCCTCCACTTT
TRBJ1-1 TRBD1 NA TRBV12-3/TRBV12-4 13 CASREQGFTEAFF TGTGCCAGCAGAGAACAGGGGTTCACTGAAGCTTTCTTT
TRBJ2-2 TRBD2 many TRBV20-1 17 CSARDSTGGPNTGELFF TGCAGTGCTAGAGATTCTACGGGAGGTCCGAACACCGGGGAGCTGTTTTTT